This T cell receptor beta chain was sequenced for a study of PD-L1 blockade in urothelial cancer (dated by TCRdb to about 2017). As for the study more broadly: Every patient began therapy around 2014 and was given atezolizumab 1,200 mg intravenously every 3 weeks. A median of roughly 140,000 T cells and some 82,000 unique TCRs was obtained from blood samples, and a median clonality of roughly 0.082 was observed. In the same patients who had TCR sequencing, pretreatment tumors also underwent whole exome sequencing and RNA sequencing. Blood samples were analyzed at 3 weeks after treatment start (second dose) and at 6 weeks after treatment start. Durable clinical benefit was achieved by nine patients but not by the remaining 20. An ECOG performance status of 0 or 1 was recorded for the patients, and 0 to 3 prior chemotherapy regimens had been received by the patients. An exploratory multi-omic analysis was conducted of the somatic, immune and clinical correlates of response to PD-L1 blockade with atezolizumab in urothelial cancer. Progression-free survival longer than 6 months counted as durable clinical benefit, and TCR features were additionally tested against both progression-free and overall survival. Some 30 patients had pretreatment blood TCR-seq, roughly 24 had at least one posttreatment blood collection, and roughly 24 had tumor TCR-seq. Pretreatment tumor samples and matched peripheral blood, collected serially before and after atezolizumab treatment, underwent TCR sequencing. About nine tenths of the roughly 29 patients were identified as males with urothelial cancer of bladder origin, and a prior smoking history was reported by 18 of 29 patients.

Each PCR received spiked-in synthetic TCR analog templates so that absolute template abundance could be estimated from read counts. TCRbeta CDR3 regions were amplified from genomic DNA with bias-controlled V and J gene primers using the immunoSEQ assay. Sequencing of rearranged TCRbeta segments was done at approximately 20X coverage. The paper's processing steps were these. Clustering was used to correct sequencing errors, and CDR3s were annotated against IMGT so that V, D and J genes could be assigned. Out-of-frame and stop-codon sequences were excluded, and only productive TCRbeta rearrangements were used in downstream analyses. To compute clonality, Shannon entropy was normalized by the log of the number of unique productive sequences and then subtracted from one. Fisher's exact test with Benjamini-Hochberg correction, at a threshold of adjusted p below 0.01, was used to find clones that differed between time points or between blood and tumor. In its TCRdb copy, this immuneACCESS table keeps in-frame sequences only and misses some clones. Where compared with another copy, unresolved V genes explain less than half of these, and the others have no known cause. V, J and clone size are those of that table, while D and trimming were read from the DNA. Within this sample are tens of thousands of clones, with roughly 84% of them counted one time only. The top ten constitute approximately 10% of the sample.

The CDR1 and CDR2 encoded by the germline V gene are WSHSY and SAAADI. From the cysteine up to the phenylalanine, the CDR3 has a length of 16 residues. CDR3 DNA only is kept here, 48 bases in frame from base 1. Here V drops 8 bases and J drops 5 bases, and the junction holds 17 bases not matched to any gene. On the study overall, not on this receptor specifically: Improved progression-free and overall survival was associated with having pretreatment peripheral blood TCR clonality below the median. Because of the small sample size (n ≈ 31) and the many exploratory analyses performed, the results are intended to be regarded as hypothesis-generating. Greater expansion of tumor-associated TCR clones in peripheral blood 3 weeks after the start of treatment was observed in patients with durable benefit (n of about 20, p = 0.022).

The time point label here, explained by the study, means: pretreatment peripheral blood. A cohort of 25 to 30 patients with locally advanced or metastatic urothelial carcinoma, treated at Memorial Sloan Kettering on a trial protocol, was included. Peripheral blood mononuclear cells were collected pretreatment and during treatment, with between 1 and 8 total time points per patient. The Qiagen DNeasy Blood extraction kit was used to purify genomic DNA from total PBMCs and tumor samples. PBMCs were collected pretreatment and during treatment, and were isolated and stored as previously described. As concerns this clone: No cognate antigen has been identified for it. It has no much larger one-base neighbor in the sample; base qualities were not kept.

Sequences were derived from PBMCs, sampled around atezolizumab (anti-PD-L1) treatment. The receptor comes from a woman in her 70s with urothelial cancer. The chain is assembled from TRBV10-2 and TRBJ2-5; a stretch of 7 junction bases matches TRBD2. The CDR3 region reads CASPRTRAIPGETQYF. At the DNA level, the sequence is TGCGCCAGCCCACGGACTAGAGCGATCCCCGGGGAGACCCAGTACTTC.